This T cell receptor (beta chain) was captured in a study of T cells in Graves' hyperthyroidism and ophthalmopathy. Study results and caveats: Ophthalmopathy got predicted by the model a median roughly 6.4 months before its onset.

Concerning this clonotype: The antigen is unknown.

Graves' hyperthyroidism was deemed stable absent ophthalmopathy progression within 18 months. Lactation, pregnancy, other autoimmune disease or uncontrolled infection led to exclusion of patients. From RNA transcripts, TCR beta CDR3 regions were amplified. TCR CDR3 underwent first-round RT-PCR with the HTBI primer set. TCRdb ran MiXCR on the multiplex PCR reads and lists one entry per CDR3 protein. The sample has roughly 580,000 distinct CDR3 sequences; 46% are singletons. Germline CDR1 and CDR2: SEHNR and FQNEAQ (reference sequence). Losses at the gene ends were 5 bases for V and 2 bases for J; bases not matched to a gene: 11. The CDR3 has 16 residues.

The sequenced sample consisted of peripheral blood or thyroid tissue (not recorded which). This clonotype was obtained from a woman under 30 with Graves' hyperthyroidism. The chain carries TRBV7-9 and TRBJ2-7; 8 bases are shared with TRBD2. CDR3 sequence: CASSLGISGKPYEQYF. DNA for the CDR3: TGTGCCAGCAGCCTGGGCATTAGCGGGAAACCCTACGAGCAGTACTTC.